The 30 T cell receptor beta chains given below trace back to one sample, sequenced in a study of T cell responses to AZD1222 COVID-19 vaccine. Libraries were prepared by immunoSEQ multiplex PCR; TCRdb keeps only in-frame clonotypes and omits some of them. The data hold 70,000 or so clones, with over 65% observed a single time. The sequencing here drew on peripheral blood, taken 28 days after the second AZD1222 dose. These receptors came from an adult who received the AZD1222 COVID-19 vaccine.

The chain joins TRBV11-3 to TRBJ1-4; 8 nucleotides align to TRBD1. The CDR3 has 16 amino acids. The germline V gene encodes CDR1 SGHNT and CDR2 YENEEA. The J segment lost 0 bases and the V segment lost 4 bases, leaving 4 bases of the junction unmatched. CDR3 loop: CASSSSDRATNEKLFF. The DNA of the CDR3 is TGTGCCAGCAGCTCCTCGGACAGGGCAACTAATGAAAAACTGTTTTTT. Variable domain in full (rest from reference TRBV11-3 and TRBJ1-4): EAGVVQSPRYKIIEKKQPVAFWCNPISGHNTLYWYLQNLGQGPELLIRYENEEAVDDSQLPKDRFSAERLKGVDSTLKIQPAELGDSAVYLCASSSSDRATNEKLFFGSGTQLSVL.

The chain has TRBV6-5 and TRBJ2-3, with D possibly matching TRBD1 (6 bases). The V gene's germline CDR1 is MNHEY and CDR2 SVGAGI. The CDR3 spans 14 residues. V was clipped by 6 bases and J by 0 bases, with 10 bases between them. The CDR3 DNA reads TGTGCCAGCAGCCCAGGGGCTAGCACAGATACGCAGTATTTT. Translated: CASSPGASTDTQYF.

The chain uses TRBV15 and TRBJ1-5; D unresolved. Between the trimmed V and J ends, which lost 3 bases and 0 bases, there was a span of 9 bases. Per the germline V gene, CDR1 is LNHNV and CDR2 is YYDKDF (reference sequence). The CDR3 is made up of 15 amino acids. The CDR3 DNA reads TGTGCCACCAGCAGTGACGGGAATAGCAATCAGCCCCAGCATTTT. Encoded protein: CATSSDGNSNQPQHF.

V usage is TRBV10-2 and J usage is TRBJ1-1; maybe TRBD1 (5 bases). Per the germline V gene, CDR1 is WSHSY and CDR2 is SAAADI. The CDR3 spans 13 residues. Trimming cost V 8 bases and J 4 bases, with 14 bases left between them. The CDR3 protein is CASREAGSTEAFF. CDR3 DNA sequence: TGCGCCAGCCGCGAGGCAGGGAGCACTGAAGCTTTCTTT.

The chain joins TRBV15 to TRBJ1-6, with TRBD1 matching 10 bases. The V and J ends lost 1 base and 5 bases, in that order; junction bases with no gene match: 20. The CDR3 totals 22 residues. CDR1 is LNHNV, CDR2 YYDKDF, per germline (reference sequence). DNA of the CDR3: TGTGCCACCAGCAGAGTATTAAACCGGGACAGGGGCGCCGCGGAAGATAATTCACCCCTCCACTTT. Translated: CATSRVLNRDRGAAEDNSPLHF.

In DNA form, the CDR3 reads TGTGCCAGCAGCCCCTCCGTTGGCAGGGGAGGCGATCAGCCCCAGCATTTT. Translating gives CASSPSVGRGGDQPQHF. V gene TRBV9 combines with J gene TRBJ1-5, with TRBD1 as a possible D gene (6 bases). This CDR3 has 17 amino acids. Per germline, CDR1 SGDLS and CDR2 YYNGEE. V was shortened by 4 bases and J by 5 bases, with 22 bases between the two germline ends.

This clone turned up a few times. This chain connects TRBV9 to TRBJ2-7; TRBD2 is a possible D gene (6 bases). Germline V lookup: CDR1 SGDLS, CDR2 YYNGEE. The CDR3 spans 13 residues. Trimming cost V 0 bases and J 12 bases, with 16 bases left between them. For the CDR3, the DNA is TGTGCCAGCAGCGTAGAGGGTAGCGGATCCCTGTACTTC. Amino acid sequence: CASSVEGSGSLYF.

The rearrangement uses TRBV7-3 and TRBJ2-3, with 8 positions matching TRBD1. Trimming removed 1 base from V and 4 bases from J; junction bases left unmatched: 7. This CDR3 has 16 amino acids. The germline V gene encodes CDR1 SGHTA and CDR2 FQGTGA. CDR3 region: CASSLMAGGASDTQYF. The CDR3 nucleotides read TGTGCCAGCAGCTTAATGGCAGGGGGCGCTTCAGATACGCAGTATTTT.

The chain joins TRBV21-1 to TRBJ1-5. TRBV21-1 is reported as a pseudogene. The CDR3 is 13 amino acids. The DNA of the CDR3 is TGTGCCAGCGTCGAGGAGCTCGATCAGCCCCAGCATTTT. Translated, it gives CASVEELDQPQHF.

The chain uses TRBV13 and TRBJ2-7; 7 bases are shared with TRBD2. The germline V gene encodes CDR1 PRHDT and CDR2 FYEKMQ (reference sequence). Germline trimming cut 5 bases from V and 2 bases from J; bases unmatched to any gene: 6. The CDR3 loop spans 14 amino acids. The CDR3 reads CASSREGRAYEQYF. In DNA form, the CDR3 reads TGTGCCAGCAGCAGGGAGGGGCGAGCCTACGAGCAGTACTTC.

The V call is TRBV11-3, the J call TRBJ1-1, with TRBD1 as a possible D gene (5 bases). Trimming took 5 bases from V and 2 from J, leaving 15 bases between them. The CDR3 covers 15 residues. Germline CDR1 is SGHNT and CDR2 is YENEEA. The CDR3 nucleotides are TGTGCCAGCAGCCGTGAAGGGGCCCCTAACACTGAAGCTTTCTTT. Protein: CASSREGAPNTEAFF.

CDR3 amino acids: CASSFGDPAGELFF. In DNA, the CDR3 is TGCGCCAGCAGCTTTGGGGATCCAGCGGGGGAGCTGTTTTTT. This chain uses TRBV5-1 with TRBJ2-2; D is undetermined. Germline V CDR1 and CDR2: SGHRS, YFSETQ. There are 14 residues in the CDR3. V was trimmed by 2 bases and J by 8 bases, leaving 13 bases between them.

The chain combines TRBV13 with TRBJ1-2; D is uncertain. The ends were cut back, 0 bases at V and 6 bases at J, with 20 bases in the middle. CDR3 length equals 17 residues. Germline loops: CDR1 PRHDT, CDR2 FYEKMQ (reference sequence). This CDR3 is CASSLGRLGSSHNGYTF. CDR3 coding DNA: TGTGCCAGCAGCTTAGGACGTTTGGGGTCGTCTCATAATGGCTACACCTTC.

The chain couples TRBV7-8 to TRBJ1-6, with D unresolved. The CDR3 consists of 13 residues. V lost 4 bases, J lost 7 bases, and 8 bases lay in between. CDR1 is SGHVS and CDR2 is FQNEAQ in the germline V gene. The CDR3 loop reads CASSSLGNSPLHF. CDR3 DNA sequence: TGTGCCAGCAGCTCCCTCGGAAATTCACCCCTCCACTTT.

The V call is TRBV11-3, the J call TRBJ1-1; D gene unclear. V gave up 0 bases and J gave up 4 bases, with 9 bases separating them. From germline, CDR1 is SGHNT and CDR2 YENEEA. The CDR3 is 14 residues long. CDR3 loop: CASSLEERTTEAFF. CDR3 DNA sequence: TGTGCCAGCAGCTTAGAGGAACGGACCACTGAAGCTTTCTTT.

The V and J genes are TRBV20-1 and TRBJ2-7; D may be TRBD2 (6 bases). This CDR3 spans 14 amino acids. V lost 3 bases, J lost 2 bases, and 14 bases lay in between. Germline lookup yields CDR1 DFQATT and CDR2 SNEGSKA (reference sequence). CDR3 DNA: TGCAGTGCTAGTAGGGACTCCGTACCCTACGAGCAGTACTTC. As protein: CSASRDSVPYEQYF.

CDR3: CASSLTSGSGEQFF. In DNA, the CDR3 is TGCGCCAGCAGCTTGACTAGCGGGAGTGGTGAGCAGTTCTTC. V usage is TRBV5-1 and J usage is TRBJ2-1, with 11 bases aligning to TRBD2. The CDR3 runs to 14 residues. V dropped 1 base and J dropped 9; count of bases not matched to a gene: 3. Germline V lookup: CDR1 SGHRS, CDR2 YFSETQ.

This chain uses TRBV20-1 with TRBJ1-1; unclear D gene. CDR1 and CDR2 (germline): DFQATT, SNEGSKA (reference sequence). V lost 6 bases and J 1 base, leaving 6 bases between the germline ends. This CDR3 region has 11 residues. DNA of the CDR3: TGCAGTGCCCGGAAGAACACTGAAGCTTTCTTT. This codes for CSARKNTEAFF.

The chain's CDR3 is CASSPWGIYGYTF. CDR3 bases: TGCGCCAGCAGCCCCTGGGGAATCTATGGCTACACCTTC. The J gene is TRBJ1-2, the V gene TRBV4-1, with D unresolved. The length of the CDR3 is 13 residues. CDR1 is MGHRA and CDR2 is YSYEKL in the germline V gene. With 4 bases removed from V and 4 bases from J, the gap between germline ends came to 10 bases.

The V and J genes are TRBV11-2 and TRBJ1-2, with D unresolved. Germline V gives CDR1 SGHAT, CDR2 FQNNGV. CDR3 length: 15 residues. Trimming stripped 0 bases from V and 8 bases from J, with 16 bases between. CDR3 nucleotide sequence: TGTGCCAGCAGCTTAGATCTCGCGGGTGTAAGGGGCTACACCTTC. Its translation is CASSLDLAGVRGYTF.

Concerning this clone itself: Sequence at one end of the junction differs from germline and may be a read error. CDR3 residues: CASSASPGQAPDF. CDR3 sequence (DNA): TGTGCCAGCTCAGCATCCCCGGGACAGGCCCCAGATTTT. The chain recombines TRBV18 with TRBJ1-5; 8 nucleotides line up with TRBD1. The germline gives CDR1 KGHSH, CDR2 LQKENI. The CDR3 sequence is 13 residues long.

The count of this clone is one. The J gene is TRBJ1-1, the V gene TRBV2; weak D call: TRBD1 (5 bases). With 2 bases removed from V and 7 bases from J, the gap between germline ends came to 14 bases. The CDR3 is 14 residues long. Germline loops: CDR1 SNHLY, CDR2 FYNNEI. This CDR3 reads CASSENLGGGEAFF. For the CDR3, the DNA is TGTGCCAGCAGTGAAAACCTGGGGGGGGGTGAAGCTTTCTTT. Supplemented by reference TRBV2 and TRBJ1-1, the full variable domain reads EPEVTQTPSHQVTQMGQEVILRCVPISNHLYFYWYRQILGQKVEFLVSFYNNEISEKSEIFDDQFSVERPDGSNFTLKIRSTKLEDSAMYFCASSENLGGGEAFFGQGTRLTVV.

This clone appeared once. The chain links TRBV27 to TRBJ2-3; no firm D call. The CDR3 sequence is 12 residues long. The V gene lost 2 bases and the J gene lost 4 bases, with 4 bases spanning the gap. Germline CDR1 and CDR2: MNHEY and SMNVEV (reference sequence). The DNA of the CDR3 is TGTGCCAGCAGTTTAGGGCCAGATACGCAGTATTTT. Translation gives CASSLGPDTQYF.

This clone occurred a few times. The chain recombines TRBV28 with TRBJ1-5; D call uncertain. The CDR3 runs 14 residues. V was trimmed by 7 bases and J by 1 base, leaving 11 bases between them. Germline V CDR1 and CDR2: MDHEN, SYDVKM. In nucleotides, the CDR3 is TGTGCCAGCACCTTATCAGTAAGCAATCAGCCCCAGCATTTT. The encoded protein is CASTLSVSNQPQHF.

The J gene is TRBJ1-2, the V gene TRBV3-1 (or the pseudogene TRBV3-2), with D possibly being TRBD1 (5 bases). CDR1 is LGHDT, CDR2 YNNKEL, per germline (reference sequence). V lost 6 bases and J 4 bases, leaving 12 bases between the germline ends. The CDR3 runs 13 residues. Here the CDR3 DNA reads TGTGCCAGCAGTCCCGGGACGGTCTATGGCTACACCTTC. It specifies CASSPGTVYGYTF.

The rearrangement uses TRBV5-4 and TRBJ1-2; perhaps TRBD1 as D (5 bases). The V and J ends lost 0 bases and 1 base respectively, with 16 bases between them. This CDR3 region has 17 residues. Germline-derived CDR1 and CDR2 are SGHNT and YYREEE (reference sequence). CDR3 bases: TGTGCCAGCAGCTTGGCCGTTTCGACAGCGATTAACTATGGCTACACCTTC. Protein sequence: CASSLAVSTAINYGYTF.

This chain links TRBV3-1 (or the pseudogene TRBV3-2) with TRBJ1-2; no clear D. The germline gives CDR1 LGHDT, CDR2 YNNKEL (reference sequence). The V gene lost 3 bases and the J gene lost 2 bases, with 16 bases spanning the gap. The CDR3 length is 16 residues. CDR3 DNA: TGTGCCAGCAGCCAGAGCATAGGACGTCAGAACTATGGCTACACCTTC. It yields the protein CASSQSIGRQNYGYTF.

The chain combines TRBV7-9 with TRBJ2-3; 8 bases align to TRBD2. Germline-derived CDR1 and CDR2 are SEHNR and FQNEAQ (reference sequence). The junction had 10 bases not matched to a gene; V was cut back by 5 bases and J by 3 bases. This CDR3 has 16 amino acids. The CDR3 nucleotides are TGTGCCAGCAGCCTCAGCCTGGCGGGGGGTACAGATACGCAGTATTTT. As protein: CASSLSLAGGTDTQYF.

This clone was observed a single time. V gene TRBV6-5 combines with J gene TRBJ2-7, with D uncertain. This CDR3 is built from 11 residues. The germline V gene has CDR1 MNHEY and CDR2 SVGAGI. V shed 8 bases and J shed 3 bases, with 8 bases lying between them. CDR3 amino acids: CASVSGYEQYF. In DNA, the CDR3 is TGTGCCAGCGTTTCGGGCTACGAGCAGTACTTC.

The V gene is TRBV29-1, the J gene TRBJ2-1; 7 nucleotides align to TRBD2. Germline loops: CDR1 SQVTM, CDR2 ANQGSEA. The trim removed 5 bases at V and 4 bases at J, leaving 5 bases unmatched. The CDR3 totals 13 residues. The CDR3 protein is CSVSTSTYNEQFF. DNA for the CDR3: TGCAGCGTTTCGACTAGCACGTACAATGAGCAGTTCTTC.